This is a list of T cell receptor beta chains from one sample in a study of cytomegalovirus exposure and HLA in healthy donors. This table comes from immunoSEQ multiplex PCR, and its TCRdb copy is limited to in-frame clones, with some not included. This table holds approximately 160,000 clones, around three quarters found once. Specimen: PBMCs. These receptors were taken from a middle-aged man in good health and CMV-seronegative. Each CDR3 is given with its conserved first and last residue. The D gene is left open where the match is weak. Expanded clones get a size class; other rows say once, few or many, or leave the size out.

cdr3_length	v_call	clone_size	j_call	d_call	cdr3_aa	cdr3_nt
13	TRBV6-1	-	TRBJ1-2	-	CASSEHGPSGYTF	TGTGCCAGCAGTGAACATGGCCCTTCCGGCTACACCTTC
12	TRBV7-9	-	TRBJ2-7	-	CSSSPLGYEQYF	TGTTCCAGCAGCCCTCTCGGCTACGAGCAGTACTTC
17	TRBV5-5	few	TRBJ2-2	-	CASSLVVGSGNTGELFF	TGTGCCAGCAGCTTGGTCGTCGGTAGCGGTAACACCGGGGAGCTGTTTTTT
16	TRBV5-1	-	TRBJ2-3	TRBD1	CASSSGTGFGADTQYF	TGCGCCAGCAGCAGCGGGACAGGGTTCGGGGCAGATACGCAGTATTTT
14	TRBV5-4	-	TRBJ2-3	TRBD2	CASSPGTSGGIRYF	TGTGCCAGCAGCCCCGGGACTAGCGGGGGGATCCGGTATTTT
13	TRBV27	-	TRBJ2-2	-	CASSFTNTGELFF	TGTGCCAGCAGTTTCACTAACACCGGGGAGCTGTTTTTT
16	TRBV5-1	-	TRBJ2-5	TRBD1	CASSYAGTGSGETQYF	TGCGCCAGCAGCTACGCCGGGACAGGGAGTGGAGAGACCCAGTACTTC
11	TRBV20-1	-	TRBJ2-3	-	CSATSTDTQYF	TGCAGTGCTACTAGCACAGATACGCAGTATTTT
15	TRBV6-5	few	TRBJ2-7	-	CASSYGQGSSYEQYF	TGTGCCAGCAGTTACGGGCAGGGGTCCTCCTACGAGCAGTACTTC
11	TRBV20-1	few	TRBJ2-7	-	CSASPEYEQYF	TGCAGTGCTAGTCCGGAGTACGAGCAGTACTTC
17	TRBV5-1	once	TRBJ2-7	TRBD2	CASSPGTSGSYIYEQYF	TGCGCCAGCAGCCCGGGGACTAGCGGGAGTTACATCTACGAGCAGTACTTC
13	TRBV5-4	-	TRBJ1-2	-	CASSSAQVYGYTF	TGTGCCAGCAGCTCGGCCCAGGTATATGGCTACACCTTC
17	TRBV4-2	-	TRBJ2-3	TRBD1	CASSQEVGQGRPDTQYF	TGTGCCAGCAGCCAGGAGGTGGGACAGGGGAGGCCAGATACGCAGTATTTT
18	TRBV27	-	TRBJ2-6	TRBD1	CASSGFGTGGSGANVLTF	TGTGCCAGCAGTGGATTCGGGACAGGGGGCTCTGGGGCCAACGTCCTGACTTTC
13	TRBV18	-	TRBJ2-1	TRBD1	CASSPGQGGEQFF	TGTGCCAGCTCACCCGGACAGGGTGGTGAGCAGTTCTTC
15	TRBV5-1	-	TRBJ2-1	TRBD2	CASSLGTSENNEQFF	TGCGCCAGCAGCTTGGGGACTAGCGAGAACAATGAGCAGTTCTTC
15	TRBV19	-	TRBJ1-4	-	CASSPRESWNEKLFF	TGTGCCAGTAGTCCGCGGGAAAGTTGGAATGAAAAACTGTTTTTT
17	TRBV18	few	TRBJ1-4	TRBD1	CASSPPATGGWGEKLFF	TGTGCCAGCTCACCTCCGGCGACAGGGGGTTGGGGTGAAAAACTGTTTTTT
14	TRBV7-9	-	TRBJ1-4	TRBD1	CASSFGTANEKLFF	TGTGCCAGCAGCTTTGGGACAGCTAATGAAAAACTGTTTTTT
15	TRBV7-9	-	TRBJ2-3	-	CSSSFQGDGTDTQYF	TGTTCCAGCAGTTTTCAAGGTGACGGGACAGATACGCAGTATTTT
15	TRBV7-2	-	TRBJ2-2	-	CASSFRQINTGELFF	TGTGCCAGCAGCTTTAGACAGATAAACACCGGGGAGCTGTTTTTT
14	TRBV18	-	TRBJ1-6	TRBD1	CASSAGTGDSPLHF	TGTGCCAGCTCGGCCGGGACAGGGGATTCACCCCTCCACTTT
16	TRBV9	-	TRBJ2-3	-	CASSVVSDPGVGTQYF	TGTGCCAGCAGCGTTGTGAGCGATCCCGGCGTAGGTACGCAGTATTTT
13	TRBV11-2	-	TRBJ1-2	-	CATTQGGYYGYTF	TGTGCCACCACGCAGGGAGGGTACTATGGCTACACCTTC
14	TRBV28	-	TRBJ1-2	TRBD1	CASSRAGQGGGYTF	TGTGCCAGCAGTCGCGCGGGACAGGGGGGTGGCTACACCTTC
16	TRBV28	-	TRBJ2-1	-	CATSEESRFSYNEQFF	TGTGCCACCTCCGAAGAGAGCAGGTTCTCCTACAATGAGCAGTTCTTC
14	TRBV2	-	TRBJ2-7	TRBD2	CASSSTSSGYEQYF	TGTGCCAGCAGTTCGACCTCTAGCGGTTACGAGCAGTACTTC
15	TRBV14	few	TRBJ2-1	-	CASSQKILSYNEQFF	TGTGCCAGCAGCCAAAAAATTCTCTCCTACAATGAGCAGTTCTTC
15	TRBV2	-	TRBJ2-3	TRBD1	CASSDSPGQGDTQYF	TGTGCCAGCAGTGACTCCCCCGGACAGGGCGATACGCAGTATTTT
15	TRBV28	few	TRBJ2-7	TRBD1	CASSYSGTGYNEQYF	TGTGCCAGCAGTTATTCCGGGACAGGGTATAACGAGCAGTACTTC
17	TRBV10-3	once	TRBJ2-7	TRBD2	CAISDGTSGRLMYEQYF	TGTGCCATCAGTGACGGGACTAGCGGGAGGCTAATGTACGAGCAGTACTTC
13	TRBV5-6	few	TRBJ1-5	-	CASSLGRNQPQHF	TGTGCCAGCAGCTTGGGCAGAAATCAGCCCCAGCATTTT
13	TRBV6-1	-	TRBJ2-4	-	CASSRDGENIQYF	TGTGCCAGCAGCCGAGACGGGGAAAACATTCAGTACTTC
12	TRBV7-3	-	TRBJ2-5	-	CASSLPSETQYF	TGTGCCAGCAGCTTACCGTCAGAGACCCAGTACTTC
15	TRBV28	-	TRBJ1-2	-	CASSFKWGRGYGYTF	TGTGCCAGCAGTTTTAAATGGGGGCGAGGCTATGGCTACACCTTC
13	TRBV2	-	TRBJ1-2	TRBD1	CASILQGFHGYTF	TGTGCCAGCATTTTACAGGGGTTCCATGGCTACACCTTC
15	TRBV28	-	TRBJ2-7	TRBD1	CASISWEQGALEQYF	TGTGCCAGCATTTCATGGGAACAGGGGGCGTTAGAGCAGTACTTC
16	TRBV7-9	-	TRBJ2-1	TRBD2	CASTEVGGSSYNEQFF	TGTGCCAGCACCGAAGTGGGGGGGAGCTCCTACAATGAGCAGTTCTTC
16	TRBV7-8	-	TRBJ1-4	-	CASSLARPPTNEKLFF	TGTGCCAGCAGCTTAGCTCGTCCCCCAACTAATGAAAAACTGTTTTTT
14	TRBV18	once	TRBJ2-7	TRBD1	CASFKGTEPYEQYF	TGTGCCAGTTTCAAAGGGACAGAACCCTACGAGCAGTACTTC
14	TRBV30	-	TRBJ2-7	-	CAWSPEDWQSEQYF	TGTGCCTGGTCCCCAGAGGACTGGCAGAGCGAGCAGTACTTC
15	TRBV6-1	-	TRBJ1-5	-	CAVAGGLRDGQPQHF	TGTGCCGTTGCGGGGGGGCTTCGGGACGGTCAGCCCCAGCATTTT
14	TRBV7-2	few	TRBJ2-5	-	CASSLVAADETQYF	TGTGCCAGCAGCTTAGTAGCGGCTGATGAGACCCAGTACTTC
14	TRBV5-1	-	TRBJ2-7	-	CASSSSDNHYEQYF	TGCGCCAGCAGCTCCTCGGACAACCACTACGAGCAGTACTTC
14	TRBV11-2	-	TRBJ1-2	-	CASSFDSALVDYTF	TGTGCCAGCAGCTTTGACAGCGCCTTAGTGGACTACACCTTC
12	TRBV29-1	-	TRBJ2-1	TRBD2	CSVGGGGTQQFF	TGCAGCGTTGGCGGGGGGGGGACCCAGCAGTTCTTC
14	TRBV5-6	-	TRBJ1-5	-	CASSLAGGNQPQHF	TGTGCCAGCAGCTTGGCAGGGGGCAATCAGCCCCAGCATTTT
16	TRBV14	-	TRBJ2-5	TRBD2	CASSPPLAGFFETQYF	TGTGCCAGCAGCCCCCCTTTAGCGGGCTTCTTTGAGACCCAGTACTTC
17	TRBV5-1	-	TRBJ2-1	TRBD1	CASSQGQGAFSYNEQFF	TGCGCCAGCAGCCAGGGACAGGGGGCCTTCTCCTACAATGAGCAGTTCTTC
15	TRBV5-1	-	TRBJ1-3	-	CASSYKGEAGNTIYF	TGCGCCAGCAGCTACAAGGGAGAGGCTGGAAACACCATATATTTT
17	TRBV7-9	once	TRBJ2-2	-	CASSLEGVALLNGELFF	TGTGCCAGCAGCTTAGAGGGGGTAGCGCTTCTGAACGGGGAGCTGTTTTTT
15	TRBV5-1	-	TRBJ1-1	-	CASSLGARESTEAFF	TGCGCCAGCAGCTTGGGAGCCAGGGAATCCACTGAAGCTTTCTTT
14	TRBV6-1	-	TRBJ2-3	-	CASGAGWGTDTQYF	TGTGCCAGCGGGGCAGGGTGGGGCACAGATACGCAGTATTTT
16	TRBV27	-	TRBJ1-2	-	CASSPRVRAVHYGYTF	TGTGCCAGCAGTCCCCGCGTCAGGGCGGTTCACTATGGCTACACCTTC
13	TRBV7-2	-	TRBJ2-1	-	CASSPPAYNEQFF	TGTGCCAGCAGCCCCCCGGCCTACAATGAGCAGTTCTTC
15	TRBV7-2	-	TRBJ1-4	TRBD1	CASSTTGTTNEKLFF	TGTGCCAGCAGCACGACAGGGACAACTAATGAAAAACTGTTTTTT
15	TRBV10-1	-	TRBJ2-1	TRBD1	CASSEGRGSYNEQFF	TGCGCCAGCAGTGAAGGCAGGGGGTCCTACAATGAGCAGTTCTTC
12	TRBV25-1	-	TRBJ1-1	TRBD1	CASGGQGFEAFF	TGTGCCAGCGGCGGACAGGGGTTTGAAGCTTTCTTT